These 13 T cell receptor beta chains share one sample of origin, sequenced in a study of cytomegalovirus exposure and HLA in healthy donors (dated by TCRdb to 2015 to 2018). Library creation used the immunoSEQ multiplex PCR assay. For the multiplex PCR, a mixture combining 60 forward primers for TCR Vbeta segments and 13 reverse primers for TCR Jbeta segments was used. Entries here come from immuneACCESS through TCRdb and include only in-frame sequences with V and J called. Some clones fail to appear in such tables; in the studies checked, an unresolved V gene covers under half of the shortfall, and the cause of the remainder is unknown. The sample has 100,000 to 150,000 clones on record. The ten largest clonotypes hold 1.5% to 2% of the sample. Sequenced sample: PBMCs. The receptors originated from a man aged 18 to 29 in good health and CMV-seronegative.

The chain uses TRBV6-5 and TRBJ2-5, with a weak D call TRBD1 (5 bases). There are 15 residues in the CDR3. Germline V gives CDR1 MNHEY, CDR2 SVGAGI. V was trimmed by 2 bases and J by 3 bases, leaving 13 bases between them. Here the CDR3 reads CASSYVEAGKETQYF. In DNA, the CDR3 is TGTGCCAGCAGTTACGTCGAAGCAGGGAAAGAGACCCAGTACTTC.

The gene calls are TRBV29-1 and TRBJ2-2; D uncertain. In germline, CDR1 is SQVTM, CDR2 ANQGSEA. Between the trimmed V and J ends, which lost 0 bases and 5 bases, there was a span of 7 bases. The CDR3 has 13 residues. The CDR3 DNA sequence: TGCAGCGTTGAAGATCCGGGTACCGGGGAGCTGTTTTTT. Protein: CSVEDPGTGELFF.

V and J are TRBV5-1 and TRBJ2-1; D is unclear. The V gene lost 4 bases and the J gene lost 10 bases, with 18 bases spanning the gap. Germline CDR1 SGHRS, CDR2 YFSETQ. The CDR3 is 14 residues long. This CDR3 is CASSDRLLPEEQFF. The DNA of the CDR3 is TGCGCCAGCAGCGACCGGTTGCTACCGGAGGAGCAGTTCTTC.

The chain combines TRBV11-3 with TRBJ2-7, with D perhaps TRBD1 (6 bases). V was trimmed by 5 bases and J by 5 bases, leaving 16 bases between them. Germline CDR1 is SGHNT and CDR2 is YENEEA. There are 14 residues in the CDR3. As DNA, the CDR3 is TGTGCCAGCAGCCCCCTGACAGGTACCCACGAGCAGTACTTC. It codes for CASSPLTGTHEQYF.

This chain connects TRBV29-1 to TRBJ1-2; a weak D match, TRBD1 (5 bases). The germline CDR1 and CDR2 sequences are SQVTM and ANQGSEA. V gave up 4 bases and J gave up 7 bases, with 16 bases separating them. This CDR3 contains 13 residues. This CDR3 reads CSVALRLGGGYTF. The CDR3 nucleotides read TGCAGCGTTGCACTTAGATTGGGGGGTGGCTACACCTTC. Full variable domain (rest looked up from reference TRBV29-1 and TRBJ1-2): SAVISQKPSRDICQRGTSLTIQCQVDSQVTMMFWYRQQPGQSLTLIATANQGSEATYESGFVIDKFPISRPNLTFSTLTVSNMSPEDSSIYLCSVALRLGGGYTFGSGTRLTVV.

CDR3 residues: CASSSPGQGLSEQYF. The CDR3 DNA is TGTGCCAGCAGTTCACCGGGACAGGGTTTGTCCGAGCAGTACTTC. This chain connects TRBV27 to TRBJ2-7; 9 bases are shared with TRBD1. Germline V gene data show CDR1 as MNHEY and CDR2 as SMNVEV (reference sequence). CDR3 length equals 15 residues. The V and J ends lost 4 bases and 6 bases, in that order; junction bases with no gene match: 10.

The chain is built from TRBV4-1 and TRBJ2-2; TRBD1 matches at 10 bases. Germline lookup yields CDR1 MGHRA and CDR2 YSYEKL. The CDR3 length is 18 residues. Germline trimming cut 3 bases from V and 4 bases from J; bases unmatched to any gene: 11. In DNA, the CDR3 is TGCGCCAGCAGCCACCGGGCGCCGGGACAGGGGCCCACCGGGGAGCTGTTTTTT. Its translation: CASSHRAPGQGPTGELFF.

The J gene is TRBJ1-2, the V gene TRBV28; D unresolved. Trimming left V 1 base short and J 6 bases short, with 15 bases between. CDR1 and CDR2 from the germline V gene are MDHEN and SYDVKM. The CDR3 runs 15 residues. CDR3 DNA: TGTGCCAGCAGTTTATTCGGGGAGGGAGGGCATGGCTACACCTTC. Its protein is CASSLFGEGGHGYTF.

J is TRBJ1-1 and V is TRBV5-1; D possibly corresponds to TRBD1 (5 bases). Trimming removed 0 bases from V and 1 base from J, with 7 bases in between. Germline assignment: CDR1 SGHRS and CDR2 YFSETQ. The CDR3 contains 14 residues. CDR3 protein: CASSLDRTNTEAFF. The CDR3 DNA follows: TGCGCCAGCAGCTTGGACAGGACGAACACTGAAGCTTTCTTT.

This chain links TRBV6-6 with TRBJ2-1; perhaps TRBD2 as D (6 bases). Per germline, CDR1 MNHNY and CDR2 SVGAGI (reference sequence). Trimming removed 4 bases from V and 0 bases from J, with 7 bases in between. The CDR3 totals 14 residues. The CDR3: CASSLTSSYNEQFF. The CDR3 coding sequence is TGTGCCAGCAGTTTGACTAGCTCCTACAATGAGCAGTTCTTC.

This sequence joins TRBV5-1 and TRBJ1-3, with D maybe TRBD1 (5 bases). V was cut by 5 bases and J by 4 bases, with 13 bases left in between. The CDR3 runs to 14 residues. CDR1 and CDR2 (germline): SGHRS, YFSETQ. CDR3 coding DNA: TGCGCCAGCAGTGATCAGGGCACCGGAAACACCATATATTTT. This encodes CASSDQGTGNTIYF.

V is TRBV5-1 and J is TRBJ1-4, with D possibly being TRBD1 (5 bases). With 5 bases removed from V and 0 bases from J, the gap between germline ends came to 8 bases. CDR3 length: 14 residues. Germline CDR1 and CDR2: SGHRS and YFSETQ. CDR3 coding DNA: TGCGCCAGCAGACCAGGGACAACTAATGAAAAACTGTTTTTT. The encoded protein is CASRPGTTNEKLFF.

The chain couples TRBV18 to TRBJ2-5; TRBD1 matches at 7 bases. The J call could be wrong; TRBJ2-7 is a better fit for the DNA end. The CDR3 contains 13 residues. The germline CDR1 and CDR2 sequences are KGHSH and LQKENI. CDR3 residues: CASSQTGSYEQYF. The CDR3 bases are TGTGCCAGCTCACAGACAGGGTCGTACGAGCAGTACTTC.